This is a list of T cell receptor beta chains from one sample in a study of shared clonotypes between healthy human individuals. The data were produced by immunoSEQ multiplex PCR, yet TCRdb's version contains in-frame clones alone and is incomplete. The profile covers 450,000 to 500,000 clones, with 60% to 80% appearing a single time and around 12% taken by the ten largest. Sequenced input: PBMCs. The receptor source for this set is a middle-aged woman in good health. Some clones in this sample may be carry-over from other donors' samples. CDR3s include the opening cysteine and the closing phenylalanine or tryptophan. The D gene is left open where the match is weak. Rows give clone size only sometimes, using once, few, many, or a class for an expanded clone.

cdr3_length | j_call | clone_size | d_call | v_call | cdr3_nt | cdr3_aa
14 | TRBJ2-1 | - | TRBD2 | TRBV6-6 | TGTGCCAGCTGCAGGGAGGGCTCCTACAATGAGCAGTTCTTC | CASCREGSYNEQFF
16 | TRBJ2-5 | - | TRBD2 | TRBV4-1 | TGCGCCAGCAGCCAAGAGTTGCGGGGGAGGTTAGAGACCCAGTACTTC | CASSQELRGRLETQYF
13 | TRBJ1-1 | many | TRBD1 | TRBV29-1 | TGCAGCGTTGTGGACAGGGGAGATACTGAAGCTTTCTTT | CSVVDRGDTEAFF
11 | TRBJ2-7 | - | - | TRBV20-1 | TGCAGTGCCCCCAGGGGTTACGAGCAGTACTTC | CSAPRGYEQYF
15 | TRBJ2-2 | - | TRBD2 | TRBV29-1 | TGCAGCGTAGGGACTAGCGGGAGTCCCACCGGGGAGCTGTTTTTT | CSVGTSGSPTGELFF
15 | TRBJ2-1 | - | TRBD2 | TRBV28 | TGTGCCAGCAGTTTCGGCGGGAGAATCACAAATGAGCAGTTCTTC | CASSFGGRITNEQFF
14 | TRBJ1-1 | few | - | TRBV28 | TGTGCCAGCAGTTTATCCTACAGGGTTGGGGAAGCTTTCTTT | CASSLSYRVGEAFF
11 | TRBJ2-3 | - | - | TRBV29-1 | TGCAGCGGGGGGGACTCAGATACGCAGTATTTT | CSGGDSDTQYF
16 | TRBJ1-1 | - | - | TRBV4-3 | TGCGCCAGCAGCCAAGATTCGGGGTACATGAACACTGAAGCTTTCTTT | CASSQDSGYMNTEAFF
15 | TRBJ1-4 | - | TRBD1 | TRBV2 | TGTGCCAGCAGTGAACAGGGGGCGCGTAATGAAAAACTGTTTTTT | CASSEQGARNEKLFF
15 | TRBJ1-5 | - | - | TRBV5-1 | TGCGCCAGCAGCTTGGGTACAGGAGGTAATCAGCCCCAGCATTTT | CASSLGTGGNQPQHF
17 | TRBJ2-7 | few | - | TRBV5-6 | TGTGCCAGCAGCCTGGTGGTTCTGACACAGGGAACCTACGAGCAGTACTTC | CASSLVVLTQGTYEQYF
10 | TRBJ1-2 | - | - | TRBV20-1 | TGCAGTGCGGACTCCTATGGCTACACCTTC | CSADSYGYTF
15 | TRBJ2-7 | few | TRBD2 | TRBV4-2 | TGTGCCAGCAGCCCGCCGGGACTAGCGGGAAGGGAGCAGTACTTC | CASSPPGLAGREQYF
18 | TRBJ2-1 | - | TRBD2 | TRBV9 | TGTGCCAGCAACGCAGGACCTAGCGGGAGGGTCTCCTACAATGAGCAGTTCTTC | CASNAGPSGRVSYNEQFF
15 | TRBJ2-3 | - | TRBD2 | TRBV7-9 | TGTGCCAGCAGCTTAGGGACGGGAGGGGGAGATACGCAGTATTTT | CASSLGTGGGDTQYF
16 | TRBJ2-7 | - | TRBD2 | TRBV5-4 | TGTGCCAGCAGCTTGGCATCGGCTAGCGGGACTTACGAGCAGTACTTC | CASSLASASGTYEQYF